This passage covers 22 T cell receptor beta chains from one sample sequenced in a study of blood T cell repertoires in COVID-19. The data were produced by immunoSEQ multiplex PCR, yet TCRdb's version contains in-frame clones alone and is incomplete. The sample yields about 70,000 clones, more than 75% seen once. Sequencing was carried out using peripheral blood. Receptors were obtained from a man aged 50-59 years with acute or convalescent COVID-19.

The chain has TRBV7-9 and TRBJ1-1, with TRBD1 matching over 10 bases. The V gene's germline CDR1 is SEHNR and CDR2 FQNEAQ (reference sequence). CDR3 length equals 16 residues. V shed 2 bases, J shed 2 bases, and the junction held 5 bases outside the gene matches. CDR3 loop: CASSLRDRGRNTEAFF. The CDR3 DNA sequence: TGTGCCAGCAGCTTACGGGACAGGGGTCGAAACACTGAAGCTTTCTTT.

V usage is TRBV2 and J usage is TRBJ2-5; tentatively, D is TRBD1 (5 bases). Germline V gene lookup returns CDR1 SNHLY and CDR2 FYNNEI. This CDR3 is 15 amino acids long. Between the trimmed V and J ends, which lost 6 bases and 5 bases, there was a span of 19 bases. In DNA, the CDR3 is TGTGCCAGCAGCGGGCCCAGGGTTATCGGTGAGACCCAGTACTTC. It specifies CASSGPRVIGETQYF.

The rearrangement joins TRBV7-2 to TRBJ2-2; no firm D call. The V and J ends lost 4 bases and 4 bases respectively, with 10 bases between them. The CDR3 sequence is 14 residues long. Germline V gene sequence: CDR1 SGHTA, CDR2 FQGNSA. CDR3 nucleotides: TGTGCCAGCAGCTCAGACTTTTCCACCGGGGAGCTGTTTTTT. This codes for CASSSDFSTGELFF.

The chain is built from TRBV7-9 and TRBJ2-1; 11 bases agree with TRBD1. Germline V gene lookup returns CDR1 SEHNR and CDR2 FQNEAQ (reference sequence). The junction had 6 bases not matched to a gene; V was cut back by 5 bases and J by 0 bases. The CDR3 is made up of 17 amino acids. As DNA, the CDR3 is TGTGCCAGCAGCCCGAGCGGGACAGGGGGCTCCTACAATGAGCAGTTCTTC. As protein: CASSPSGTGGSYNEQFF.

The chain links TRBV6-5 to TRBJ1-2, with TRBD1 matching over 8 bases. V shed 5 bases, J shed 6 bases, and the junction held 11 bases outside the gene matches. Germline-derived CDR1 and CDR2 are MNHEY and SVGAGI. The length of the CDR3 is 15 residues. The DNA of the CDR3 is TGTGCCAGCAGTCCTGGGAACCGGGACAGGAATGGCTACACCTTC. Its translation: CASSPGNRDRNGYTF.

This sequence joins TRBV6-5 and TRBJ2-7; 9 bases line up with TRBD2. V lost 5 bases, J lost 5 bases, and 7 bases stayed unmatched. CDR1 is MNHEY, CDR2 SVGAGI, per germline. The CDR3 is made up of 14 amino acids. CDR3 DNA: TGTGCCAGCAGTAGGCTAGCGGGAATCCACGAGCAGTACTTC. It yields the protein CASSRLAGIHEQYF.

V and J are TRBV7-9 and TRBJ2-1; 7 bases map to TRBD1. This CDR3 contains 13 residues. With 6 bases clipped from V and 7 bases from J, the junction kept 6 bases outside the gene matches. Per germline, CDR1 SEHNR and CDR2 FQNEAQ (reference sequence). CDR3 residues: CASSQDRANEQFF. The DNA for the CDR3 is TGTGCCAGCAGTCAAGACAGGGCGAATGAGCAGTTCTTC.

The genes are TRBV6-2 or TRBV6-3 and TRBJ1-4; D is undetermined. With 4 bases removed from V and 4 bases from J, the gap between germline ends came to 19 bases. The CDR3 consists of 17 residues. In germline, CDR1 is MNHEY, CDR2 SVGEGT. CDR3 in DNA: TGTGCCAGCAGTTCAGCCTCGCCCAGACACGGTAATGAAAAACTGTTTTTT. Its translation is CASSSASPRHGNEKLFF.

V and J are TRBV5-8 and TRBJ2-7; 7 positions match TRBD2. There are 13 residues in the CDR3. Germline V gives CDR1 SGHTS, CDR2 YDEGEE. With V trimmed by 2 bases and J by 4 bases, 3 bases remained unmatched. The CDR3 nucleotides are TGTGCCAGCAGCTTCCTGGGGGGGTACGAGCAGTACGTC. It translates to CASSFLGGYEQYV.

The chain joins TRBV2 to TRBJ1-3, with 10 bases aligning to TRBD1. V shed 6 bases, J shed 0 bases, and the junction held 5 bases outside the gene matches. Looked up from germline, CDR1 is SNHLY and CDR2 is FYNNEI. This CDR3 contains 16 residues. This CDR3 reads CASSAGQGSSGNTIYF. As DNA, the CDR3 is TGTGCCAGCAGCGCGGGACAGGGGAGCTCTGGAAACACCATATATTTT.

In nucleotides, the CDR3 is TGCGCCAGCAGCTTGGGAGGGGGGGCCTACAATGAGCAGTTCTTC. Protein: CASSLGGGAYNEQFF. This sequence joins TRBV5-1 and TRBJ2-1; possibly TRBD2 for D (7 bases). V lost 0 bases and J 2 bases, leaving 9 bases between the germline ends. From germline, CDR1 is SGHRS and CDR2 YFSETQ. This CDR3 region has 15 residues. The full variable domain, with the rest looked up from reference TRBV5-1 and TRBJ2-1, is KAGVTQTPRYLIKTRGQQVTLSCSPISGHRSVSWYQQTPGQGLQFLFEYFSETQRNKGNFPGRFSGRQFSNSRSEMNVSTLELGDSALYLCASSLGGGAYNEQFFGPGTRLTVL.

Here the CDR3 DNA reads TGCGCCAGCAGCTTGGACCCGGCTAGCGGGAGGGGCTCTGGGGCCAACGTCCTGACTTTC. Amino acids: CASSLDPASGRGSGANVLTF. The rearrangement links TRBV5-1 to TRBJ2-6, with 12 bases matching TRBD2. Losses at the gene ends were 0 bases for V and 0 bases for J; bases not matched to a gene: 7. Per germline, CDR1 SGHRS and CDR2 YFSETQ. This CDR3 is built from 20 residues.

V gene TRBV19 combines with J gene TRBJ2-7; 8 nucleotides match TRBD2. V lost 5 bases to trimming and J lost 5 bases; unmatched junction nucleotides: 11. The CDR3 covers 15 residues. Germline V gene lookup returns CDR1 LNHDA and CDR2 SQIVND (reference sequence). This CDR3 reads CASSLGTRPLDEQYF. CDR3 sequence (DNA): TGTGCCAGTAGTCTCGGGACTAGACCTTTAGACGAGCAGTACTTC.

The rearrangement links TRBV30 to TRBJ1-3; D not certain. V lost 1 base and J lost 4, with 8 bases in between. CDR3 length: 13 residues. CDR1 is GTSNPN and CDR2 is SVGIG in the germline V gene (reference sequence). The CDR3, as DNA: TGTGCCTGGAGTGGGGCACCGGGAAACACCATATATTTT. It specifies CAWSGAPGNTIYF.

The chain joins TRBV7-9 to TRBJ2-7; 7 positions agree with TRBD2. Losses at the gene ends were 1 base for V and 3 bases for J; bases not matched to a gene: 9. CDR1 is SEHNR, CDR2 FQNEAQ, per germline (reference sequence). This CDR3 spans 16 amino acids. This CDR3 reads CASSLGFGGSYYEQYF. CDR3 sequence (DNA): TGTGCCAGCAGCTTAGGGTTTGGCGGGAGTTACTACGAGCAGTACTTC.

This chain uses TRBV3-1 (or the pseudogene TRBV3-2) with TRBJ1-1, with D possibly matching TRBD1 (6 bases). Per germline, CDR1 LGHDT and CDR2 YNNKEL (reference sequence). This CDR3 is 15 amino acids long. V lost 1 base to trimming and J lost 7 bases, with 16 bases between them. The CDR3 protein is CASSQGAGGNFEAFF. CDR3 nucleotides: TGTGCCAGCAGCCAAGGGGCGGGGGGCAATTTTGAAGCTTTCTTT.

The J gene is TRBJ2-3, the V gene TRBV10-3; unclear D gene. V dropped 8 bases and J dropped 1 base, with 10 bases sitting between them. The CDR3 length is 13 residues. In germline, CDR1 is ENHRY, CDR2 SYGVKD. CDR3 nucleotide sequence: TGTGCCATCGGCAGTTTGGGCACAGATACGCAGTATTTT. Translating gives CAIGSLGTDTQYF.

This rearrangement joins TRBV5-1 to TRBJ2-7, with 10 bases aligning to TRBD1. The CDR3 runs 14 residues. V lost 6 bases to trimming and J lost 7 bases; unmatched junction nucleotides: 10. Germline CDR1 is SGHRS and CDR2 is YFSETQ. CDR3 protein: CASTVRTGGKEQYF. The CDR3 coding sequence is TGCGCCAGCACTGTCCGGACAGGGGGTAAAGAGCAGTACTTC.

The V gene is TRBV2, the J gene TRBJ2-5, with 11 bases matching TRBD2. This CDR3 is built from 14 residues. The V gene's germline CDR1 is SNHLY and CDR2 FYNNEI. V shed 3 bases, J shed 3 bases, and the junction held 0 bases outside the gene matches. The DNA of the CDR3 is TGTGCCAGCAGTGAGACTAGCGGGGAAGAGACCCAGTACTTC. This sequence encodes CASSETSGEETQYF. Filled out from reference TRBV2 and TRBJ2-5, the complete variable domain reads EPEVTQTPSHQVTQMGQEVILRCVPISNHLYFYWYRQILGQKVEFLVSFYNNEISEKSEIFDDQFSVERPDGSNFTLKIRSTKLEDSAMYFCASSETSGEETQYFGPGTRLLVL.

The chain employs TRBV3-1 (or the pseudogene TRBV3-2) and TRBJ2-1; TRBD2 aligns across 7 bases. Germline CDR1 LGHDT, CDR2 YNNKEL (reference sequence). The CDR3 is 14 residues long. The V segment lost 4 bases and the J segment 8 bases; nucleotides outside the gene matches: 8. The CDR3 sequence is CASSLRSGKDEQFF. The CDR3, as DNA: TGTGCCAGCAGCCTAAGGAGCGGGAAAGATGAGCAGTTCTTC.

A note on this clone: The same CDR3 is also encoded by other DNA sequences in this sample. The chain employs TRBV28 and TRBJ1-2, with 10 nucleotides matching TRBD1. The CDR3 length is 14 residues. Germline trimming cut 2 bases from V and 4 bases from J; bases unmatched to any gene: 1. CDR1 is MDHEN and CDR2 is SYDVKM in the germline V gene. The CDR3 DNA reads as TGTGCCAGCAGTTTAGGGGACAGGGGCTATGGCTACACCTTC. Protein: CASSLGDRGYGYTF.

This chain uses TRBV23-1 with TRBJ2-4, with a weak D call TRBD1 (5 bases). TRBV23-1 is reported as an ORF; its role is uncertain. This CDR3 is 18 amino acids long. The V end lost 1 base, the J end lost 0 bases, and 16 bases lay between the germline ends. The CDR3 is CASSQWRGQTLAKNIQYF. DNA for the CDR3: TGCGCCAGCAGTCAATGGCGTGGACAAACGCTAGCCAAAAACATTCAGTACTTC.